These T cell receptor beta chains were read from a single sample in a study of blood T cell repertoires in COVID-19. The method was immunoSEQ multiplex PCR; TCRdb's version includes in-frame clones alone and lacks a portion of them. The sample contains roughly 390,000 clones, about 85% of which appear only once. Sequencing was done on a sample of peripheral blood. The origin of the receptors is a woman under 30 with acute or convalescent COVID-19. CDR3s include the opening cysteine and the closing phenylalanine or tryptophan. D genes are given only for firm matches. Clone sizes are given selectively: once, few, many, or a class where the clone is expanded.

len: 16; v_gene: TRBV7-9; d_gene: TRBD1; j_gene: TRBJ1-2; abundance: few; CDR3nt: TGTGCCAGCAGCATACCCGGACAGGACTCTAACTATGGCTACACCTTC; CDR3aa: CASSIPGQDSNYGYTF
len: 13; v_gene: TRBV2; d_gene: .; j_gene: TRBJ1-2; abundance: once; CDR3nt: TGTGCCAGCAAAGGGAGGTCCCTTTATGGCTACACCTTC; CDR3aa: CASKGRSLYGYTF
len: 14; v_gene: TRBV3-1/TRBV3-2; d_gene: TRBD1; j_gene: TRBJ1-2; abundance: few; CDR3nt: TGTGCCAGCAGCCCCGACAGGGGGTCATATGGCTACACCTTC; CDR3aa: CASSPDRGSYGYTF
len: 15; v_gene: TRBV10-1; d_gene: .; j_gene: TRBJ2-3; abundance: many; CDR3nt: TGCGCCAGCAGTGAGTTGGGAGCCGGCACAGATACGCAGTATTTT; CDR3aa: CASSELGAGTDTQYF
len: 14; v_gene: TRBV5-4; d_gene: TRBD1; j_gene: TRBJ2-5; abundance: .; CDR3nt: TGTGCCAGCAGCTCCCGGGACAGCAAAGAGACCCAGTACTTC; CDR3aa: CASSSRDSKETQYF
len: 13; v_gene: TRBV4-1; d_gene: .; j_gene: TRBJ2-7; abundance: once; CDR3nt: TGCGCCAGCAGCCAACCCAGCTCCTACGAGCAGTACTTC; CDR3aa: CASSQPSSYEQYF
len: 14; v_gene: TRBV5-8; d_gene: .; j_gene: TRBJ1-5; abundance: .; CDR3nt: TGTGCCAGCAGCTTGTTCCAGGGGATACAGGCCCAGCATTTT; CDR3aa: CASSLFQGIQAQHF
len: 15; v_gene: TRBV7-2; d_gene: .; j_gene: TRBJ1-5; abundance: .; CDR3nt: TGTGCCAGCAGCTTAGAGGAGTATAGCAATCAGCCCCAGCATTTT; CDR3aa: CASSLEEYSNQPQHF
len: 14; v_gene: TRBV2; d_gene: .; j_gene: TRBJ1-2; abundance: once; CDR3nt: TGTGCCAGCAGTGAAGCCCCCGGCGGTTATGGCTACACCTTC; CDR3aa: CASSEAPGGYGYTF
len: 14; v_gene: TRBV5-1; d_gene: .; j_gene: TRBJ1-2; abundance: .; CDR3nt: TGCGCCAGCAGTTTTCCAGGGTCGGACTATGGCTACACCTTC; CDR3aa: CASSFPGSDYGYTF
len: 14; v_gene: TRBV9; d_gene: .; j_gene: TRBJ1-6; abundance: .; CDR3nt: TGTGCCAGCAGCGTAGAGTGCACTTGTTCACCCCTCCACTTT; CDR3aa: CASSVECTCSPLHF
len: 13; v_gene: TRBV30; d_gene: TRBD1; j_gene: TRBJ1-2; abundance: .; CDR3nt: TGTGCCTGGAGTGAATTGACAGGGGGGGGCTACACCTTC; CDR3aa: CAWSELTGGGYTF
len: 15; v_gene: TRBV5-1; d_gene: .; j_gene: TRBJ1-6; abundance: .; CDR3nt: TGCGCCAGCGCCACTTATAGCTCCTATAATTCACCCCTCCACTTT; CDR3aa: CASATYSSYNSPLHF
len: 14; v_gene: TRBV7-9; d_gene: .; j_gene: TRBJ1-2; abundance: .; CDR3nt: TGTGCCAGCAGCTTCCCTCGGCAGGGGACTGGCTACACCTTC; CDR3aa: CASSFPRQGTGYTF
len: 14; v_gene: TRBV6-5; d_gene: .; j_gene: TRBJ1-2; abundance: few; CDR3nt: TGTGCCAGCAGTTCCGCCGGCACAGTTTATGGCTACACCTTC; CDR3aa: CASSSAGTVYGYTF
len: 14; v_gene: TRBV18; d_gene: TRBD2; j_gene: TRBJ2-1; abundance: .; CDR3nt: TGTGCCAGCTCACCGCCACTAGCGGGGGCGTATGCGTTCTTC; CDR3aa: CASSPPLAGAYAFF
len: 16; v_gene: TRBV11-2; d_gene: TRBD2; j_gene: TRBJ2-2; abundance: .; CDR3nt: TGTGCCAGCAGCTTATCCAGCGGGGGGACCACCGGGGAGCTGTTTTTT; CDR3aa: CASSLSSGGTTGELFF
len: 21; v_gene: TRBV27; d_gene: TRBD2; j_gene: TRBJ2-2; abundance: .; CDR3nt: TGTGCCAGCAGTTTACACCGAAGGGTTCCGGGACTAGCGGGTAACACCGGGGAGCTGTTTTTT; CDR3aa: CASSLHRRVPGLAGNTGELFF
len: 15; v_gene: TRBV11-2; d_gene: .; j_gene: TRBJ2-2; abundance: .; CDR3nt: TGTGCCAGCAGCCAATTGGCCTCGAACACCGGGGAGCTGTTTTTT; CDR3aa: CASSQLASNTGELFF
len: 14; v_gene: TRBV19; d_gene: .; j_gene: TRBJ1-6; abundance: .; CDR3nt: TGTGCCAGTTCGCTAAAGGAGTATAATTCACCCCTCCACTTT; CDR3aa: CASSLKEYNSPLHF
len: 13; v_gene: TRBV10-1; d_gene: .; j_gene: TRBJ2-7; abundance: .; CDR3nt: TGCGCCAGCAGTGACCCGGACAGTTACGAGCAGTACTTC; CDR3aa: CASSDPDSYEQYF
len: 14; v_gene: TRBV4-2; d_gene: .; j_gene: TRBJ2-5; abundance: .; CDR3nt: TGTGCCAGCAGCCAATCAATCCACCAAGAGACCCAGTACTTC; CDR3aa: CASSQSIHQETQYF
len: 13; v_gene: TRBV19; d_gene: TRBD1; j_gene: TRBJ2-5; abundance: .; CDR3nt: TGTGCCAGTAGTGCGGACAGGGAACAGACCCAGTACTTC; CDR3aa: CASSADREQTQYF
len: 21; v_gene: TRBV6-4; d_gene: .; j_gene: TRBJ2-6; abundance: .; CDR3nt: TGTGCCAGCAGTGACTTGCCCCGGGGAGCGAACATCGGCCCTGGGGCCAACGTCCTGACTTTC; CDR3aa: CASSDLPRGANIGPGANVLTF
len: 13; v_gene: TRBV7-9; d_gene: .; j_gene: TRBJ1-3; abundance: once; CDR3nt: TGTGCCAGCCTCGGAGGCTCTGGAAACACCATATATTTT; CDR3aa: CASLGGSGNTIYF
len: 12; v_gene: TRBV10-2; d_gene: .; j_gene: TRBJ1-1; abundance: .; CDR3nt: TGCGCCAGCAGAATCGCGGGGACTGAAGCTTTCTTT; CDR3aa: CASRIAGTEAFF
len: 15; v_gene: TRBV19; d_gene: .; j_gene: TRBJ2-1; abundance: .; CDR3nt: TGTGCCACTTCCCTGACGGGGGGCAGGTACAATGAGCAGTTCTTC; CDR3aa: CATSLTGGRYNEQFF
len: 17; v_gene: TRBV27; d_gene: TRBD1; j_gene: TRBJ2-2; abundance: .; CDR3nt: TGTGCCAGCACGAGTGAAGGGGGCCCTCGAGACACCGGGGAGCTGTTTTTT; CDR3aa: CASTSEGGPRDTGELFF
len: 14; v_gene: TRBV5-1; d_gene: .; j_gene: TRBJ2-5; abundance: .; CDR3nt: TGCGCCAGCAGCCTTGGACAGCTAGGGGAGACCCAGTACTTC; CDR3aa: CASSLGQLGETQYF
len: 15; v_gene: TRBV5-1; d_gene: TRBD1; j_gene: TRBJ2-3; abundance: .; CDR3nt: TGCGCCAGCAGCTTAGGGACAGCGAGCACAGATACGCAGTATTTT; CDR3aa: CASSLGTASTDTQYF
len: 16; v_gene: TRBV6-6; d_gene: TRBD1; j_gene: TRBJ1-5; abundance: once; CDR3nt: TGTGCCAGCAGCCCCGGACAGGGGGCGCAAAATCAGCCCCAGCATTTT; CDR3aa: CASSPGQGAQNQPQHF
len: 12; v_gene: TRBV5-6; d_gene: TRBD1; j_gene: TRBJ1-2; abundance: .; CDR3nt: TGTGCCAGCAGCGACAGGGTTTTTGGCTACACCTTC; CDR3aa: CASSDRVFGYTF
len: 12; v_gene: TRBV21-1; d_gene: .; j_gene: TRBJ2-7; abundance: once; CDR3nt: TGTGCCAGCAGCAACGACAGCTACGAGCAGTACTTC; CDR3aa: CASSNDSYEQYF